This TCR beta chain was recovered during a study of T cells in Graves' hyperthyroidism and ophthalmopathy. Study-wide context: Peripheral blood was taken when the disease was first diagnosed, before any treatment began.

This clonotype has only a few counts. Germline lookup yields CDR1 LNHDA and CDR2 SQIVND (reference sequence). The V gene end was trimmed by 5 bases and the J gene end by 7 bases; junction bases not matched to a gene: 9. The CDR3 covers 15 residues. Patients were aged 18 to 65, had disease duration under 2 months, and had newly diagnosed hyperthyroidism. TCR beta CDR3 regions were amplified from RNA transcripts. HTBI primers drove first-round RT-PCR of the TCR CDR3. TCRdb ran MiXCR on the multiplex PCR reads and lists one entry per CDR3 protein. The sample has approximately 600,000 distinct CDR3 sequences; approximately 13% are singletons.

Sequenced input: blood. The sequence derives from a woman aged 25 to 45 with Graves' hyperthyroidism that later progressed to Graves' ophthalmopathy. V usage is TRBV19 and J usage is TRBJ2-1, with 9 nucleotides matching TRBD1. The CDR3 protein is CASSASGQGVNEQFF. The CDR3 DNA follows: TGTGCCAGTAGTGCTTCGGGACAGGGCGTGAATGAGCAGTTCTTC.